These 11 T cell receptor beta chains came from one sample sequenced in a study of blood T cell repertoires in COVID-19. Assay used: immunoSEQ multiplex PCR; TCRdb lists only in-frame clones, some missing. The sample includes 180,000 or so clones, 78% of them seen just once. Sample: peripheral blood. These receptors came from a woman of 80 years or more with active or convalescent COVID-19.

The chain uses TRBV7-8 and TRBJ1-4; maybe TRBD1 (6 bases). In germline, CDR1 is SGHVS, CDR2 FQNEAQ. This CDR3 is built from 17 residues. Trimming cost V 5 bases and J 0 bases, with 16 bases left between them. The CDR3: CASSLGGGSATNEKLFF. The CDR3 DNA reads TGTGCCAGCAGCCTAGGGGGGGGCAGTGCAACTAATGAAAAACTGTTTTTT.

V and J are TRBV19 and TRBJ1-1; no clear D gene. CDR1 and CDR2 from the germline V gene are LNHDA and SQIVND (reference sequence). CDR3 length equals 13 residues. V lost 3 bases, J lost 1 base, and 6 bases lay in between. CDR3 region: CASSIPQNTEAFF. CDR3 in DNA: TGTGCCAGTAGTATCCCCCAGAACACTGAAGCTTTCTTT.

The V gene is TRBV6-5, the J gene TRBJ2-7; 7 nucleotides line up with TRBD1. The trim removed 2 bases at V and 4 bases at J, leaving 8 bases unmatched. The germline CDR1 and CDR2 sequences are MNHEY and SVGAGI. There are 15 residues in the CDR3. The CDR3 here is CASSYVQGIGYEQYF. DNA for the CDR3: TGTGCCAGCAGTTACGTACAGGGGATCGGTTACGAGCAGTACTTC.

This clone was seen just once. The V and J genes are TRBV20-1 and TRBJ1-5; D is perhaps TRBD1 (6 bases). The CDR3 runs 16 residues. Germline V CDR1 and CDR2: DFQATT, SNEGSKA (reference sequence). Trimming shortened V by 3 bases and J by 1 base, and 16 bases separated the two germline ends. CDR3 residues: CSASSRGTVSNQPQHF. CDR3 nucleotides: TGCAGTGCTAGTAGCAGGGGCACTGTGAGCAATCAGCCCCAGCATTTT.

The chain combines TRBV3-1 (or the pseudogene TRBV3-2) with TRBJ1-6; perhaps TRBD1 as D (6 bases). Germline V lookup: CDR1 LGHDT, CDR2 YNNKEL (reference sequence). The CDR3 extends over 15 amino acids. V was pared by 4 bases and J by 6 bases, with 13 bases between. DNA for the CDR3: TGTGCCAGCAGCCTAGGGGGGGCAGGTAATTCACCCCTCCACTTT. Its protein product is CASSLGGAGNSPLHF.

This clone was observed a single time. The chain has TRBV11-2 and TRBJ1-6, with TRBD1 as a possible D gene (5 bases). The CDR3 is 14 residues long. Germline V lookup: CDR1 SGHAT, CDR2 FQNNGV. Between the trimmed V and J ends, which lost 4 bases and 16 bases, there was a span of 20 bases. This chain's CDR3 is CASSSKISWDLLHF. CDR3 coding DNA: TGTGCCAGCAGCTCCAAGATAAGCTGGGACTTGCTCCACTTT.

The chain uses TRBV5-1 and TRBJ1-4; D may be TRBD1 (5 bases). CDR3 size: 16 residues. The germline V gene has CDR1 SGHRS and CDR2 YFSETQ. V lost 0 bases to trimming and J lost 2 bases, with 11 bases between them. The CDR3 DNA reads TGCGCCAGCAGCTTGGATTTGGGGGGTACTAATGAAAAACTGTTTTTT. This gives the protein CASSLDLGGTNEKLFF. Full variable domain (missing parts from reference TRBV5-1 and TRBJ1-4): KAGVTQTPRYLIKTRGQQVTLSCSPISGHRSVSWYQQTPGQGLQFLFEYFSETQRNKGNFPGRFSGRQFSNSRSEMNVSTLELGDSALYLCASSLDLGGTNEKLFFGSGTQLSVL.

The count of this clone is one. J is TRBJ1-1 and V is TRBV14; D gene unclear. There are 18 residues in the CDR3. The germline CDR1 and CDR2 sequences are SGHDN and FVKESK. V was cut by 6 bases and J by 0 bases, with 23 bases left in between. CDR3 protein: CASRPSFTLDGLNTEAFF. CDR3 nucleotide sequence: TGTGCCAGCAGACCAAGCTTTACGCTAGACGGTTTGAACACTGAAGCTTTCTTT.

A few counts support this clone. V and J are TRBV24-1 and TRBJ2-2; D call uncertain. Germline lookup yields CDR1 KGHDR and CDR2 SFDVKD. CDR3 length equals 14 residues. The germline V and J ends were trimmed by 10 bases and 1 base, with 12 bases remaining between them. CDR3 nucleotides: TGTGCCACGGCCCCCCCAGGGAACACCGGGGAGCTGTTTTTT. Translated, it gives CATAPPGNTGELFF.

Comments on this clone: Germline is not matched at one junction end, which may reflect a read error. The rearrangement joins TRBV9 to TRBJ2-1, with a weak D call TRBD1 (6 bases). Germline loops: CDR1 SGDLS, CDR2 YYNGEE. The CDR3 loop spans 14 amino acids. The CDR3 region has the DNA TGTGCCAGCACCGTACGGGACAAAGGTATTGAGCAGTTCTTC. It yields the protein CASTVRDKGIEQFF.

This chain joins TRBV6-1 and TRBJ1-2, with D tentatively TRBD1 (5 bases). With 0 bases removed from V and 4 bases from J, the gap between germline ends came to 9 bases. There are 14 residues in the CDR3. Per the germline V gene, CDR1 is MNHNS and CDR2 is SASEGT. CDR3 amino acids: CASSEAPGSYGYTF. The DNA of the CDR3 is TGTGCCAGCAGTGAAGCCCCAGGGTCCTATGGCTACACCTTC.